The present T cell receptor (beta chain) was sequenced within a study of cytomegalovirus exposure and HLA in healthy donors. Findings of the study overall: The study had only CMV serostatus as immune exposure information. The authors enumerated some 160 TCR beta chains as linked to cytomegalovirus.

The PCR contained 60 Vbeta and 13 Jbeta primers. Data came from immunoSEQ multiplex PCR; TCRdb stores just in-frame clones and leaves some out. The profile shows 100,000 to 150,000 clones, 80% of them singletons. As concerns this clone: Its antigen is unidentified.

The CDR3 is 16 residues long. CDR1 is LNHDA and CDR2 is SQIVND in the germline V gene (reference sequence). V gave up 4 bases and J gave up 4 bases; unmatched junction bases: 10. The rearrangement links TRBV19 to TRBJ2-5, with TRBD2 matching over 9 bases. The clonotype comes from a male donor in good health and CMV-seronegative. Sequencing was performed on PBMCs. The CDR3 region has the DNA TGTGCCAGTAGTACCTTTGGACTAGCGATTCGAGAGACCCAGTACTTC. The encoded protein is CASSTFGLAIRETQYF.